One sample yielded the 24 T cell receptor beta chains listed below, sequenced in a study of cytomegalovirus exposure and HLA in healthy donors. Both 60 Vbeta primers and 13 Jbeta primers went into the PCR. Data came from immunoSEQ multiplex PCR; TCRdb stores just in-frame clones and leaves some out. Seen here are 100,000 to 150,000 clones, over 70% observed once, and the top ten hold more than 9%. What was sequenced was PBMCs. All receptors derive from a woman between 50 and 59 years old in good health and CMV-seropositive.

The chain carries TRBV6-1 and TRBJ2-7; D is perhaps TRBD1 (5 bases). The CDR3 has 12 amino acids. V was cut by 2 bases and J by 4 bases, with 6 bases left in between. Germline lookup yields CDR1 MNHNS and CDR2 SASEGT. The CDR3 loop reads CASSEQGYEQYF. The CDR3 region has the DNA TGTGCCAGCAGTGAACAGGGTTACGAGCAGTACTTC.

This clone was observed a few times. This rearrangement joins TRBV7-9 to TRBJ2-7; 7 bases align to TRBD1. The CDR3 is 14 amino acids. The trim removed 8 bases at V and 2 bases at J, leaving 9 bases unmatched. The germline V gene has CDR1 SEHNR and CDR2 FQNEAQ (reference sequence). CDR3 DNA: TGTGCCAGCGGACAGGACGCACCCCCCTACGAGCAGTACTTC. Amino acids: CASGQDAPPYEQYF. Drawing the rest from reference TRBV7-9 and TRBJ2-7, the complete variable domain is DTGVSQNPRHKITKRGQNVTFRCDPISEHNRLYWYRQTLGQGPEFLTYFQNEAQLEKSRLLSDRFSAERPKGSFSTLEIQRTEQGDSAMYLCASGQDAPPYEQYFGPGTRLTVT.

This chain links TRBV7-2 with TRBJ1-2; maybe TRBD1 (5 bases). The germline V gene encodes CDR1 SGHTA and CDR2 FQGNSA. Trimming took off 3 bases at V and 4 bases at J, with 12 bases between the two ends. This CDR3 comprises 14 residues. CDR3 in DNA: TGTGCCAGCAGCTTGGGGACTGCCAGCTATGGCTACACCTTC. Amino acid sequence: CASSLGTASYGYTF. Supplemented by reference TRBV7-2 and TRBJ1-2, the full variable domain reads GAGVSQSPSNKVTEKGKDVELRCDPISGHTALYWYRQSLGQGLEFLIYFQGNSAPDKSGLPSDRFSAERTGGSVSTLTIQRTQQEDSAVYLCASSLGTASYGYTFGSGTRLTVV.

The chain couples TRBV6-5 to TRBJ2-5, with 8 bases aligning to TRBD1. The germline V gene encodes CDR1 MNHEY and CDR2 SVGAGI. The CDR3 spans 13 residues. After removal of 6 bases from V and 4 bases from J, the junction contained 4 bases not matched to a gene. The CDR3 sequence: CASSPGQGETQYF. In DNA, the CDR3 is TGTGCCAGCAGCCCAGGACAGGGAGAGACCCAGTACTTC.

The genes are TRBV14 and TRBJ2-1; D ambiguous. V lost 2 bases to trimming and J lost 10 bases, with 12 bases between them. The CDR3 runs 13 residues. Germline lookup yields CDR1 SGHDN and CDR2 FVKESK. CDR3 residues: CASSQQAPAEQFF. CDR3 nucleotides: TGTGCCAGCAGCCAACAAGCTCCCGCGGAGCAGTTCTTC.

This clone was seen only a few times. The chain uses TRBV7-3 and TRBJ2-1, with 8 bases fitting TRBD2. CDR3 length: 15 amino acids. Trimming at V came to 3 bases and at J to 9 bases, leaving 10 bases not matched to a gene. Germline loops: CDR1 SGHTA, CDR2 FQGTGA. The CDR3 protein is CASSFRGLAGSEQFF. As DNA, the CDR3 is TGTGCCAGCAGCTTCCGGGGGTTAGCGGGAAGTGAGCAGTTCTTC.

This CDR3 reads CASSLNPQGGQPQHF. DNA of the CDR3: TGTGCCAGCAGCTTAAATCCCCAGGGGGGTCAGCCCCAGCATTTT. J is TRBJ1-5 and V is TRBV7-2, with 7 nucleotides matching TRBD1. This CDR3 is 15 amino acids long. Germline CDR1 is SGHTA and CDR2 is FQGNSA. V was clipped by 2 bases and J by 6 bases; unmatched bases: 7.

This CDR3 reads CASSLLAGGPGETQYF. CDR3 bases: TGTGCCAGCAGCTTACTTGCGGGGGGGCCCGGGGAGACCCAGTACTTC. This chain connects TRBV11-2 to TRBJ2-5; 9 bases fit TRBD2. Losses at the gene ends were 2 bases for V and 5 bases for J; bases not matched to a gene: 9. There are 16 residues in the CDR3. Germline loops: CDR1 SGHAT, CDR2 FQNNGV.

This clone was seen more than once but under ten times. The rearrangement links TRBV7-2 to TRBJ2-7; D may be TRBD2 (6 bases). The CDR3 runs to 14 residues. Germline CDR1 is SGHTA and CDR2 is FQGNSA. The V end lost 6 bases, the J end lost 3 bases, and 15 bases lay between the germline ends. CDR3 in DNA: TGTGCCAGCAGACCCCCGGGACTCTACTACGAGCAGTACTTC. This codes for CASRPPGLYYEQYF. Full variable domain (remainder filled in from reference TRBV7-2 and TRBJ2-7): GAGVSQSPSNKVTEKGKDVELRCDPISGHTALYWYRQSLGQGLEFLIYFQGNSAPDKSGLPSDRFSAERTGGSVSTLTIQRTQQEDSAVYLCASRPPGLYYEQYFGPGTRLTVT.

CDR3 sequence: CASSLEEGKLFF. The CDR3 coding sequence is TGTGCCAGCAGTTTAGAGGAGGGAAAACTGTTTTTT. The chain employs TRBV28 and TRBJ1-4; D unresolved. V lost 2 bases and J 10 bases, leaving 8 bases between the germline ends. The germline CDR1 and CDR2 sequences are MDHEN and SYDVKM. The CDR3 covers 12 residues.

The V gene is TRBV5-1, the J gene TRBJ2-1; 9 bases agree with TRBD2. Germline V gene data show CDR1 as SGHRS and CDR2 as YFSETQ. Trimming cost V 0 bases and J 8 bases; bases outside gene matches: 6. The CDR3 sequence is 15 residues long. The CDR3 sequence: CASSLATSGPDEQFF. The CDR3 nucleotides are TGCGCCAGCAGCTTGGCGACTAGCGGACCGGATGAGCAGTTCTTC.

The chain combines TRBV7-9 with TRBJ2-3; 11 nucleotides agree with TRBD2. From germline, CDR1 is SEHNR and CDR2 FQNEAQ (reference sequence). The CDR3 runs to 15 residues. The junction had 2 bases not matched to a gene; V was cut back by 3 bases and J by 3 bases. The CDR3 spells CASSFWTSGTDTQYF. CDR3 nucleotides: TGTGCCAGCAGCTTTTGGACTAGCGGGACAGATACGCAGTATTTT.

This clone has just a few counts. The J gene is TRBJ1-3, the V gene TRBV6-5; D ambiguous. The germline gives CDR1 MNHEY, CDR2 SVGAGI. The CDR3 consists of 15 residues. The V end lost 2 bases, the J end lost 2 bases, and 10 bases lay between the germline ends. As DNA, the CDR3 is TGTGCCAGCAGTTACGACGAGCGAGCTGGAAACACCATATATTTT. Translation: CASSYDERAGNTIYF.

The rearrangement links TRBV5-6 to TRBJ1-1; D call uncertain. Trimming cost V 1 base and J 7 bases, with 11 bases left between them. CDR3 length: 13 amino acids. Per germline, CDR1 SGHDT and CDR2 YYEEEE. The CDR3 protein is CASSLFSGNEAFF. DNA of the CDR3: TGTGCCAGCAGCTTGTTCTCGGGGAATGAAGCTTTCTTT.

J is TRBJ1-5 and V is TRBV7-2; maybe TRBD1 (5 bases). V lost 5 bases and J lost 4, with 12 bases in between. This CDR3 is built from 14 residues. Germline loops: CDR1 SGHTA, CDR2 FQGNSA. CDR3 sequence reads: CASSPGGGNQPQHF. For the CDR3, the DNA is TGTGCCAGCAGCCCGGGGGGGGGAAATCAGCCCCAGCATTTT.

This clone was seen more than once but under ten times. The gene calls are TRBV4-3 and TRBJ2-3; 11 positions match TRBD2. V was pared by 3 bases and J by 5 bases, with 7 bases of the junction left unmatched. The CDR3 spans 16 residues. The germline gives CDR1 LGHNA, CDR2 YSLEER. The CDR3 region is CASSQGGTSGLDTQYF. DNA of the CDR3: TGCGCCAGCAGCCAGGGGGGGACTAGCGGACTAGATACGCAGTATTTT.

The chain has TRBV6-4 and TRBJ2-1, with TRBD2 identical over 12 bases. CDR3 size: 13 residues. Germline CDR1 and CDR2: MRHNA and SNTAGT. V shed 5 bases, J shed 12 bases, and the junction held 5 bases outside the gene matches. The CDR3 sequence: CASSRLAGEGQFF. CDR3 DNA: TGTGCCAGCAGTAGACTAGCGGGAGAGGGGCAGTTCTTC.

This clone appeared a single time. The gene calls are TRBV10-3 and TRBJ1-6; no definite D call. The V gene lost 0 bases and the J gene lost 8 bases, with 8 bases spanning the gap. In germline, CDR1 is ENHRY, CDR2 SYGVKD. This CDR3 region has 14 residues. The CDR3: CAISESTRDSPLHF. CDR3 sequence (DNA): TGTGCCATCAGTGAGTCGACTCGCGATTCACCCCTCCACTTT.

This clone is a singleton in its sample. The chain uses TRBV13 and TRBJ1-5, with 9 positions matching TRBD1. With 0 bases clipped from V and 2 bases from J, the junction kept 2 bases outside the gene matches. The CDR3 extends over 16 amino acids. The V gene's germline CDR1 is PRHDT and CDR2 FYEKMQ (reference sequence). CDR3 sequence reads: CASSLGGTGRNQPQHF. In DNA form, the CDR3 reads TGTGCCAGCAGCTTAGGAGGGACAGGGCGCAATCAGCCCCAGCATTTT.

A word on this clone: The same CDR3 is also encoded by other DNA sequences in this sample. The chain employs TRBV21-1 and TRBJ2-1; no DNA check was done on the table's D call, TRBD1. TRBV21-1 is tagged as a pseudogene. The CDR3 covers 19 residues. CDR3 sequence (DNA): TGTGCCAGCAGCATCCCGGCGGGACAGGGCGAAAGCTCCTACAATGAGCAGTTCTTC. Amino acid sequence: CASSIPAGQGESSYNEQFF.

The genes are TRBV11-2 and TRBJ1-1; D is uncertain. CDR1 is SGHAT and CDR2 is FQNNGV in the germline V gene. V was cut by 1 base and J by 4 bases, with 7 bases left in between. The CDR3 consists of 13 residues. The DNA of the CDR3 is TGTGCCAGCAGCTTAGTCGGAGCCACTGAAGCTTTCTTT. This translates into CASSLVGATEAFF.

This chain uses TRBV7-6 with TRBJ2-5; maybe TRBD1 (6 bases). CDR3 length: 14 amino acids. V shed 2 bases and J shed 4 bases, with 11 bases lying between them. Per the germline V gene, CDR1 is SGHVS and CDR2 is FNYEAQ. CDR3 region: CASSLSGVGETQYF. CDR3 sequence (DNA): TGTGCCAGCAGCTTATCAGGGGTTGGAGAGACCCAGTACTTC.

The rearrangement links TRBV21-1 to TRBJ2-2; the table's D call, TRBD2, was not checked against the DNA. TRBV21-1 is a documented pseudogene. The CDR3 runs to 18 residues. The CDR3 DNA reads as TGTGCCAGCAGCGTCGGGACTAGCGGCGGTCGTAACACCGGGGAGCTGTTTTTT. This encodes CASSVGTSGGRNTGELFF.

This clone was observed a handful of times. The chain uses TRBV6-1 and TRBJ1-2, with TRBD1 as a possible D gene (5 bases). The CDR3 runs to 13 residues. Trimming took 2 bases from V and 8 from J, leaving 12 bases between them. Germline CDR1 is MNHNS and CDR2 is SASEGT. CDR3 region: CASSESRDTGYTF. The CDR3, as DNA: TGTGCCAGCAGTGAATCCAGGGATACCGGCTACACCTTC.